Below, 26 T cell receptor beta chains from the same sample are listed, as sequenced in a study of quantifying T cell responses using KT2 cells. The wider study: TCR alpha and beta constant-region primers primed reverse transcription of RNA.

Each cDNA got a UMI-containing oligo ligated at its 3' end. The first PCR ran 4 to 5 cycles with an equimolar RC1.1 and RC1.2 beta primer mix. TCRdb analysed the UMI-ligation and nested PCR reads with MiXCR anew, one entry per CDR3 protein. The table includes 40,000 to 55,000 distinct CDR3 sequences, around a tenth detected once. Source material: PBMCs spiked with cells of the T cell clone KT2. These TCRs come from a human donor.

This clonotype appeared once. CDR3 amino acids: CASSLLQGMNTEAFF. CDR3 in DNA: TGTGCCAGCAGCTTACTACAGGGCATGAACACTGAAGCTTTCTTT. This chain uses TRBV7-9 with TRBJ1-1, with D perhaps TRBD1 (6 bases). From germline, CDR1 is SEHNR and CDR2 FQNEAQ (reference sequence). The CDR3 is 15 residues long. The V end lost 2 bases, the J end lost 0 bases, and 10 bases lay between the germline ends.

In this sample, this clonotype turned up a few times. The CDR3 DNA reads as TGTGCCAGCAGCACGCGTTTGGGATCGCAAGAGACCCAGTACTTC. This gives the protein CASSTRLGSQETQYF. This chain uses TRBV7-6 with TRBJ2-5; D is unresolved. CDR1 SGHVS and CDR2 FNYEAQ come from the germline V gene. The CDR3 covers 15 residues. Trimming took 5 bases from V and 2 from J, leaving 15 bases between them.

The rearrangement links TRBV5-1 to TRBJ2-1, with TRBD2 matching 10 bases. Germline V gene sequence: CDR1 SGHRS, CDR2 YFSETQ. V was clipped by 4 bases and J by 0 bases; unmatched bases: 4. The CDR3 runs 16 residues. The CDR3 bases are TGCGCCAGCAGCCTCTCTAGCGGGAGCTCCTACAATGAGCAGTTCTTC. This codes for CASSLSSGSSYNEQFF.

J is TRBJ2-6 and V is TRBV20-1; the D gene is possibly TRBD1 (5 bases). CDR1 and CDR2 from the germline V gene are DFQATT and SNEGSKA (reference sequence). V lost 5 bases, J lost 4 bases, and 21 bases lay in between. The CDR3 is 17 amino acids. CDR3 residues: CSAQWARGSLGANVLTF. For the CDR3, the DNA is TGCAGTGCTCAATGGGCTAGGGGCTCCCTCGGGGCCAACGTCCTGACTTTC.

This clonotype was seen many times. V gene TRBV7-2 combines with J gene TRBJ2-1; D is uncertain. The CDR3 is 15 residues long. The germline CDR1 and CDR2 sequences are SGHTA and FQGNSA. The V and J ends lost 1 base and 0 bases respectively, with 7 bases between them. The CDR3 region is CASSLVTFSYNEQFF. CDR3 DNA: TGTGCCAGCAGCTTAGTGACTTTCTCCTACAATGAGCAGTTCTTC.

This chain connects TRBV6-6 to TRBJ1-6; D is possibly TRBD1 (5 bases). This CDR3 comprises 16 residues. Trimming removed 2 bases at V and 6 bases at J, with 14 bases between. CDR1 is MNHNY, CDR2 SVGAGI, per germline (reference sequence). CDR3 sequence: CASSYEGTGLNSPLHF. CDR3 in DNA: TGTGCCAGCAGTTACGAGGGGACGGGCCTTAATTCACCCCTCCACTTT.

The genes are TRBV7-3 and TRBJ2-7, with no clear D. The V gene lost 5 bases and the J gene lost 0 bases, with 14 bases spanning the gap. The germline V gene encodes CDR1 SGHTA and CDR2 FQGTGA. The CDR3 consists of 15 residues. The CDR3 here is CASSLLAESSYEQYF. The CDR3 bases are TGTGCCAGCAGCCTCTTGGCGGAAAGCTCCTACGAGCAGTACTTC.

This sequence joins TRBV23-1 and TRBJ2-3, with 10 bases that match TRBD2. TRBV23-1 is flagged as an ORF with uncertain function. This CDR3 is 18 amino acids long. The junction had 15 bases not matched to a gene; V was cut back by 4 bases and J by 5 bases. The CDR3 region is CASSRRPFSGGSGDTQYF. Here the CDR3 DNA reads TGCGCCAGCAGTCGAAGACCATTTAGCGGGGGGAGTGGAGATACGCAGTATTTT.

This chain links TRBV9 with TRBJ2-7; weak D call: TRBD1 (5 bases). Germline V gene data show CDR1 as SGDLS and CDR2 as YYNGEE. This CDR3 is built from 14 residues. Trimming shortened V by 2 bases and J by 3 bases, and 12 bases separated the two germline ends. The CDR3, as DNA: TGTGCCAGCAGCGTTTCCAGGGTTGGCTACGAGCAGTACTTC. Encoded protein: CASSVSRVGYEQYF.

This clonotype was picked up many times. This chain links TRBV4-2 with TRBJ1-5, with TRBD1 as a possible D gene (5 bases). The V and J ends lost 0 bases and 3 bases respectively, with 15 bases between them. There are 17 residues in the CDR3. Looked up from germline, CDR1 is LGHNA and CDR2 is YNFKEQ. Here the CDR3 DNA reads TGTGCCAGCAGCCAAGATGATCCGACGGGGGTCAATCAGCCCCAGCATTTT. This sequence encodes CASSQDDPTGVNQPQHF.

This clonotype was observed at least ten times. The rearrangement uses TRBV11-2 and TRBJ1-3; D gene ambiguous. There are 12 residues in the CDR3. V dropped 5 bases and J dropped 6 bases, with 8 bases sitting between them. Germline V gene data show CDR1 as SGHAT and CDR2 as FQNNGV. The CDR3 reads CASSRSVNTIYF. DNA for the CDR3: TGTGCCAGCAGCCGATCGGTAAACACCATATATTTT.

The chain links TRBV20-1 to TRBJ2-6; no firm D call. V lost 6 bases and J lost 0, with 18 bases in between. CDR3 length: 17 amino acids. CDR1 DFQATT and CDR2 SNEGSKA come from the germline V gene (reference sequence). In DNA form, the CDR3 reads TGCAGTGCCAGCGAGAACCGACGACCCTCTGGGGCCAACGTCCTGACTTTC. This translates into CSASENRRPSGANVLTF.

This clonotype was seen more than once but under ten times. This rearrangement joins TRBV4-1 to TRBJ2-4; weak D call: TRBD2 (5 bases). V dropped 1 base and J dropped 1 base, with 11 bases sitting between them. Germline V gene data show CDR1 as MGHRA and CDR2 as YSYEKL. This CDR3 has 16 amino acids. CDR3 sequence reads: CASSQVGRGAKNIQYF. The CDR3 DNA follows: TGCGCCAGCAGCCAAGTTGGAAGAGGGGCCAAAAACATTCAGTACTTC.

V is TRBV6-2 or TRBV6-3 and J is TRBJ2-1; 9 bases agree with TRBD2. Germline V CDR1 and CDR2: MNHEY, SVGEGT. This CDR3 region has 17 residues. After removal of 0 bases from V and 4 bases from J, the junction contained 7 bases not matched to a gene. The CDR3 DNA reads TGTGCCAGCAGTTACTCCCCGGCTAGCGGGATTTACAATGAGCAGTTCTTC. The encoded protein is CASSYSPASGIYNEQFF.

This clonotype was picked up a small number of times. The chain uses TRBV27 and TRBJ2-1; either TRBD1 or TRBD2 may supply D (5 bases each). Germline-derived CDR1 and CDR2 are MNHEY and SMNVEV (reference sequence). The V and J ends lost 8 bases and 10 bases respectively, with 21 bases between them. The CDR3 spans 14 residues. CDR3 nucleotides: TGTGCCAGCCTCCAATCGGGACCTGCGAGAGAGCAGTTCTTC. Its translation is CASLQSGPAREQFF.

This clonotype was counted between two and nine times. The CDR3 loop is CASSEGRYNQPQHF. The CDR3, as DNA: TGTGCCAGCAGTGAAGGGCGGTACAATCAGCCCCAGCATTTT. J is TRBJ1-5 and V is TRBV2; D gene unclear. The CDR3 length is 14 residues. The V end lost 1 base, the J end lost 3 bases, and 7 bases lay between the germline ends. Per the germline V gene, CDR1 is SNHLY and CDR2 is FYNNEI.

CDR3 loop: CASILVGRAFNYSEQYF. CDR3 sequence (DNA): TGTGCCAGCATCCTAGTGGGGAGGGCCTTCAACTACAGCGAGCAGTACTTC. The chain joins TRBV7-9 to TRBJ2-7, with 7 bases that match TRBD2. Trimming cost V 7 bases and J 6 bases; bases outside gene matches: 21. The CDR3 spans 17 residues. Germline V gene lookup returns CDR1 SEHNR and CDR2 FQNEAQ (reference sequence). Supplemented by reference TRBV7-9 and TRBJ2-7, the full variable domain reads DTGVSQNPRHKITKRGQNVTFRCDPISEHNRLYWYRQTLGQGPEFLTYFQNEAQLEKSRLLSDRFSAERPKGSFSTLEIQRTEQGDSAMYLCASILVGRAFNYSEQYFGPGTRLTVT.

The J gene is TRBJ2-7, the V gene TRBV7-2; D tentatively reads TRBD1 or TRBD2 (6 bases each). The CDR3 has 16 amino acids. Germline CDR1 SGHTA, CDR2 FQGNSA. V was clipped by 0 bases and J by 5 bases, with 17 bases between them. The CDR3: CASSLAVRGPGDEQYF. The CDR3 DNA reads as TGTGCCAGCAGCTTAGCGGTTCGGGGGCCGGGGGACGAGCAGTACTTC. Combining the CDR3 with reference TRBV7-2 and TRBJ2-7 gives the whole variable domain GAGVSQSPSNKVTEKGKDVELRCDPISGHTALYWYRQSLGQGLEFLIYFQGNSAPDKSGLPSDRFSAERTGGSVSTLTIQRTQQEDSAVYLCASSLAVRGPGDEQYFGPGTRLTVT.

The V gene is TRBV6-5, the J gene TRBJ1-2, with D unresolved. V was cut by 0 bases and J by 2 bases, with 10 bases left in between. This CDR3 has 15 amino acids. From germline, CDR1 is MNHEY and CDR2 SVGAGI. CDR3 sequence: CASSYSGRLNYGYTF. The CDR3 nucleotides are TGTGCCAGCAGTTACTCGGGCAGGTTGAACTATGGCTACACCTTC.

This clonotype has more than one count but fewer than ten. The V call is TRBV29-1, the J call TRBJ1-2; no definite D call. V dropped 3 bases and J dropped 2 bases, with 10 bases sitting between them. CDR1 and CDR2 from the germline V gene are SQVTM and ANQGSEA. The CDR3 spans 13 residues. Here the CDR3 reads CSVDFPGNYGYTF. CDR3 DNA: TGCAGCGTTGATTTTCCGGGGAACTATGGCTACACCTTC.

The J gene is TRBJ2-2, the V gene TRBV3-1; no clear D gene. The germline V and J ends were trimmed by 3 bases and 7 bases, with 9 bases remaining between them. The length of the CDR3 is 13 residues. CDR1 and CDR2 (germline): LGHDT, YNNKEL (reference sequence). CDR3 protein: CASSHAAIGELFF. The CDR3 bases are TGTGCCAGCAGCCACGCCGCGATCGGGGAGCTGTTTTTT.

The rearrangement uses TRBV6-6 and TRBJ2-7, with 9 positions matching TRBD2. V lost 7 bases to trimming and J lost 2 bases; unmatched junction nucleotides: 9. The CDR3 covers 15 residues. Germline lookup yields CDR1 MNHNY and CDR2 SVGAGI (reference sequence). The CDR3 reads CASTHPGGGAYEQYF. CDR3 DNA sequence: TGTGCCAGCACCCACCCTGGCGGGGGGGCCTACGAGCAGTACTTC.

This clonotype has just a few counts. The chain combines TRBV6-1 with TRBJ2-5, with D tentatively TRBD2 (6 bases). This CDR3 is built from 14 residues. CDR1 is MNHNS and CDR2 is SASEGT in the germline V gene. V lost 5 bases and J 5 bases, leaving 15 bases between the germline ends. The CDR3 sequence: CASSWAGRRETQYF. Here the CDR3 DNA reads TGTGCCAGCAGTTGGGCGGGGCGGCGGGAGACCCAGTACTTC.

This clonotype came up many times. V is TRBV11-1 and J is TRBJ1-2; the match to TRBD1 covers 8 bases. J lost 5 bases, V lost 5 bases, and 10 bases had no gene match. This CDR3 has 15 amino acids. Germline V gene data show CDR1 as SGHAT and CDR2 as FQDESV (reference sequence). The CDR3 coding sequence is TGTGCCAGCAGCGTAGGACCGGGACAGGAGTATGGCTACACCTTC. Its protein is CASSVGPGQEYGYTF.

This clonotype has just a few counts. The rearrangement links TRBV20-1 to TRBJ1-1, with 7 positions matching TRBD1. J gave up 4 bases and V 6 bases, and 11 bases lay outside the gene matches. This CDR3 region has 14 residues. Germline assignment: CDR1 DFQATT and CDR2 SNEGSKA (reference sequence). The CDR3 coding sequence is TGCAGTGCAACACACAGGGGAGGGAGCACTGAAGCTTTCTTT. This gives the protein CSATHRGGSTEAFF.

This clonotype was observed a few times. CDR3 residues: CAGPGTEVAYEQYF. CDR3 DNA: TGCGCCGGACCCGGGACAGAGGTCGCCTACGAGCAGTACTTC. This chain uses TRBV23-1 with TRBJ2-7; 7 nucleotides line up with TRBD1. TRBV23-1 has ORF status, its function being uncertain. The CDR3 contains 14 residues. J lost 2 bases, V lost 11 bases, and 12 bases had no gene match.